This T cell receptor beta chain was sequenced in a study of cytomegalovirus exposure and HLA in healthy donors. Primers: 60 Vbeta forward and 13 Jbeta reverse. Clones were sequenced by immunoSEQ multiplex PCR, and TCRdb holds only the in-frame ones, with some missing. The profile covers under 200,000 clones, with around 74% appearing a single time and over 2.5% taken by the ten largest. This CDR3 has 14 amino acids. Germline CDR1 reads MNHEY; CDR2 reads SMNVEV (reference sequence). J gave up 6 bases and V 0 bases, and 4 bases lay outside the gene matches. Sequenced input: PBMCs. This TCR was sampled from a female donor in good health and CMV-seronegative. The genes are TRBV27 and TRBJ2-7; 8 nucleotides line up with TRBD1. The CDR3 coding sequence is TGTGCCAGCAGTTTATCGGCAGGGGGCATCGAGCAGTACTTC. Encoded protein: CASSLSAGGIEQYF.